This entry lists 17 T cell receptor beta chains sequenced from one sample in a study of T-cell reconstitution after alpha-beta-depleted transplantation in children. TCRbeta library construction was performed incorporating unique molecular identifiers. TCRdb re-analysed the PCR reads in MiXCR, keeping a single row per CDR3 protein. The repertoire holds approximately 220,000 distinct CDR3 sequences, with roughly a sixth as singletons. The material sequenced was PBMCs, mostly from graft donor cells, taken 360 days after TCRalphabeta/CD19-depleted stem cell transplant. The receptors shown here come from a male patient between 2 and 15 years old who had a stem cell transplant for acute lymphoblastic leukemia, so the T cells may come from the graft donor.

This sequence joins TRBV7-2 and TRBJ2-2; D ambiguous. From germline, CDR1 is SGHTA and CDR2 FQGNSA. The CDR3 extends over 16 amino acids. V was pared by 2 bases and J by 2 bases, with 12 bases between. The CDR3 DNA follows: TGTGCCAGCAGCTTATGGACCTCGTTCAACACCGGGGAGCTGTTTTTT. Its translation is CASSLWTSFNTGELFF.

The rearrangement uses TRBV4-2 and TRBJ2-2; TRBD1 is a possible D gene (5 bases). This CDR3 is built from 16 residues. The V and J ends lost 6 bases and 4 bases respectively, with 18 bases between them. Germline V lookup: CDR1 LGHNA, CDR2 YNFKEQ. CDR3 DNA: TGTGCCAGCAGTCAATCTGCTGGGGCCGGCACCGGGGAGCTGTTTTTT. This encodes CASSQSAGAGTGELFF.

This clonotype has ten or more counts. This chain joins TRBV29-1 and TRBJ1-2, with a possible D match to TRBD1 (5 bases). This CDR3 spans 14 amino acids. CDR1 is SQVTM, CDR2 ANQGSEA, per germline. V was clipped by 4 bases and J by 8 bases, with 20 bases between them. The CDR3 protein is CSVVQRLGEGGYTF. The CDR3 region has the DNA TGCAGCGTTGTTCAGCGCCTGGGAGAGGGGGGCTACACCTTC.

The chain is built from TRBV15 and TRBJ2-1; 9 bases align to TRBD2. The trim removed 0 bases at V and 10 bases at J, leaving 13 bases unmatched. CDR1 LNHNV and CDR2 YYDKDF come from the germline V gene (reference sequence). This CDR3 contains 17 residues. DNA of the CDR3: TGTGCCACCAGCAGAGATAGGGGCAGCGGGGGGCTTCGGGAGCAGTTCTTC. Amino acid sequence: CATSRDRGSGGLREQFF. The full variable domain, in which reference TRBV15 and TRBJ2-1 provide the parts outside the CDR3, is DAMVIQNPRYQVTQFGKPVTLSCSQTLNHNVMYWYQQKSSQAPKLLFHYYDKDFNNEADTPDNFQSRRPNTSFCFLDIRSPGLGDTAMYLCATSRDRGSGGLREQFFGPGTRLTVL.

The chain combines TRBV27 with TRBJ2-1; D gene ambiguous. The CDR3 sequence is 13 residues long. The V gene lost 4 bases and the J gene lost 4 bases, with 8 bases spanning the gap. CDR1 and CDR2 from the germline V gene are MNHEY and SMNVEV (reference sequence). CDR3 loop: CASSWDSYNEQFF. The CDR3 DNA is TGTGCCAGCAGTTGGGATAGTTACAATGAGCAGTTCTTC.

The V gene is TRBV29-1, the J gene TRBJ2-1, with D tentatively TRBD1 or TRBD2 (8 bases each). Germline values: CDR1 SQVTM, CDR2 ANQGSEA. Between the trimmed V and J ends, which lost 2 bases and 6 bases, there was a span of 14 bases. CDR3 length: 14 residues. The CDR3 DNA reads as TGCAGCGTTGAACAGGGGGCGGGAGGCAATGAGCAGTTCTTC. Its translation is CSVEQGAGGNEQFF.

The chain joins TRBV20-1 to TRBJ2-7, with D perhaps matching TRBD1 or TRBD2 (5 bases each). Trimming left V 1 base short and J 0 bases short, with 22 bases between. The CDR3 consists of 18 residues. Germline CDR1 and CDR2: DFQATT and SNEGSKA (reference sequence). DNA for the CDR3: TGCAGTGCTAGAGTTCCCGTGGACTCGGGACCCTTCTCCTACGAGCAGTACTTC. Protein product: CSARVPVDSGPFSYEQYF.

This clonotype was counted at least ten times. This sequence joins TRBV5-1 and TRBJ2-7; possibly TRBD2 for D (5 bases). The germline gives CDR1 SGHRS, CDR2 YFSETQ. The CDR3 sequence is 14 residues long. The V and J ends lost 1 base and 0 bases respectively, with 8 bases between them. CDR3 protein: CASSLTGNSYEQYF. CDR3 in DNA: TGCGCCAGCAGCTTGACCGGGAACTCCTACGAGCAGTACTTC. Full variable domain (remainder filled in from reference TRBV5-1 and TRBJ2-7): KAGVTQTPRYLIKTRGQQVTLSCSPISGHRSVSWYQQTPGQGLQFLFEYFSETQRNKGNFPGRFSGRQFSNSRSEMNVSTLELGDSALYLCASSLTGNSYEQYFGPGTRLTVT.

V usage is TRBV2 and J usage is TRBJ2-1; possible D gene TRBD2, 6 bases. V dropped 8 bases and J dropped 1 base, with 15 bases sitting between them. This CDR3 comprises 15 residues. Per germline, CDR1 SNHLY and CDR2 FYNNEI. The CDR3 sequence: CASSRRETSYNEQFF. The CDR3 DNA sequence: TGTGCCAGCTCCCGGAGGGAGACTTCCTACAATGAGCAGTTCTTC.

The rearrangement joins TRBV5-1 to TRBJ2-1, with 7 nucleotides matching TRBD1. Unmatched junction bases numbered 8, after V lost 4 bases and J lost 4 bases. CDR1 is SGHRS, CDR2 YFSETQ, per germline. The CDR3 has 15 amino acids. The CDR3 sequence is CASSPGQNDYNEQFF. As DNA, the CDR3 is TGCGCCAGCAGCCCGGGACAGAACGATTACAATGAGCAGTTCTTC.

This clonotype was found many times. The chain has TRBV12-3 or TRBV12-4 and TRBJ1-1; possible D gene TRBD1, 6 bases. V lost 8 bases, J lost 6 bases, and 16 bases lay in between. The CDR3 covers 13 residues. CDR3 residues: CASVPDSGAEAFF. DNA for the CDR3: TGTGCCAGCGTACCGGACAGTGGGGCTGAAGCTTTCTTT.

CDR3 amino acids: CASSLSRGKNIQYF. In DNA form, the CDR3 reads TGTGCCAGCAGTTTATCCCGCGGGAAAAACATTCAGTACTTC. This rearrangement joins TRBV12-3 or TRBV12-4 to TRBJ2-4, with TRBD2 as a possible D gene (5 bases). V lost 2 bases to trimming and J lost 4 bases, with 9 bases between them. This CDR3 contains 14 residues.

This clonotype was seen a few times. The V call is TRBV11-2, the J call TRBJ2-7; 10 bases line up with TRBD2. Germline lookup yields CDR1 SGHAT and CDR2 FQNNGV. V shed 4 bases and J 2 bases; nucleotides not matched to a gene: 14. The CDR3 spans 18 residues. The CDR3 nucleotides read TGTGCCAGCAGCTCTATCCCTCATAGCGGGGGGCCCACCTACGAGCAGTACTTC. This sequence encodes CASSSIPHSGGPTYEQYF.

This chain links TRBV27 with TRBJ2-7; D possibly uses TRBD1 or TRBD2 (6 bases each). The V end lost 6 bases, the J end lost 3 bases, and 9 bases lay between the germline ends. CDR1 and CDR2 (germline): MNHEY, SMNVEV (reference sequence). This CDR3 comprises 12 residues. CDR3 region: CASRGGLYEQYF. In DNA, the CDR3 is TGTGCCAGCAGGGGGGGCCTCTACGAGCAGTACTTC.

The chain links TRBV7-6 to TRBJ2-5; D is perhaps TRBD2 (5 bases). Trimming took 5 bases from V and 6 from J, leaving 7 bases between them. CDR3 length: 11 amino acids. The germline V gene encodes CDR1 SGHVS and CDR2 FNYEAQ. The CDR3 bases are TGTGCCAGCAGCGCGGGTCAGACCCAGTACTTC. Translating it yields CASSAGQTQYF.

The CDR3 region is CASSSDREGTDTQYF. DNA of the CDR3: TGTGCCAGCAGCTCCGACAGGGAAGGCACAGATACGCAGTATTTT. The chain recombines TRBV7-9 with TRBJ2-3; TRBD1 aligns across 7 bases. The germline gives CDR1 SEHNR, CDR2 FQNEAQ (reference sequence). V shed 4 bases and J 1 base; nucleotides not matched to a gene: 5. The CDR3 sequence is 15 residues long.

This rearrangement joins TRBV5-1 to TRBJ1-6; 7 bases map to TRBD1. CDR3 length: 14 amino acids. Germline-derived CDR1 and CDR2 are SGHRS and YFSETQ. V trimming: 2 bases; J trimming: 9 bases; junction bases outside the gene matches: 5. The CDR3 reads CASSFGQEISPLHF. DNA of the CDR3: TGCGCCAGCAGCTTCGGACAGGAAATTTCACCCCTCCACTTT.